The clone carrying this T cell receptor (beta chain) occurred a few times. Its matching antigen is unknown. The data belong to a study of cytomegalovirus exposure and HLA in healthy donors. Study information: Inside one of the first data releases sat roughly 80 million unique TCRs taken from HLA-typed donors.

PCR employed 60 Vbeta and 13 Jbeta primers. Profiled with immunoSEQ multiplex PCR; TCRdb holds only in-frame clones, not every one. There are around 130,000 clones in the sample; around 75% occur only once, and roughly 3.1% lies in the top ten. This CDR3 spans 17 amino acids. The germline gives CDR1 LGHNA, CDR2 YSLEER. Trimming took off 0 bases at V and 1 base at J, with 15 bases between the two ends. Study results and caveats: One variant, a missense change in DCLRE1C, was linked in a later analysis to TCR beta V- and J-gene trimming.

The sequenced sample consisted of PBMCs. The chain employs TRBV4-3 and TRBJ1-2; maybe TRBD1 (5 bases). The clonotype originates from a man aged 25-40 years in good health and CMV-seronegative. CDR3 sequence (DNA): TGCGCCAGCAGCCAAGAGAATGTAGGGGCCCTTAACTATGGCTACACCTTC. As protein: CASSQENVGALNYGYTF.